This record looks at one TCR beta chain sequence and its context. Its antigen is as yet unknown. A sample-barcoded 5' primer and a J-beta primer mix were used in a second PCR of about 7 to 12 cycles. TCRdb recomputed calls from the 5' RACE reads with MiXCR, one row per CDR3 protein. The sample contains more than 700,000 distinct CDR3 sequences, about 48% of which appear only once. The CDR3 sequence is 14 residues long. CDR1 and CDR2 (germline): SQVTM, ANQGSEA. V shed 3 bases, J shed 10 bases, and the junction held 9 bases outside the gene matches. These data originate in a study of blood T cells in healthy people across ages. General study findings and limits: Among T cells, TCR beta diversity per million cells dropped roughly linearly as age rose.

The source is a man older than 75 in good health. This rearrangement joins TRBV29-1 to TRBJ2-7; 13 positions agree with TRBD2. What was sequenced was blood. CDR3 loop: CSVDSTSGGCSQYF. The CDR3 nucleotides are TGCAGCGTTGACTCGACTAGCGGGGGGTGTTCCCAGTACTTC.